The 17 T cell receptor beta chains reported below all come from one sample, sequenced in a study of identical twins. TCRdb reprocessed the 5' RACE reads with MiXCR, giving one entry per CDR3 protein. The repertoire has hundreds of thousands of distinct CDR3 sequences, approximately 18% of them found once; the top ten carry about 12%. These data also formed part of another study, on T cells expressing NK-cell markers.

Material: PBMCs. These receptors were obtained from a woman between 18 and 29 years old in good health.

The chain employs TRBV5-5 and TRBJ2-5; D gene uncertain. There are 15 residues in the CDR3. V was trimmed by 0 bases and J by 7 bases, leaving 16 bases between them. Germline CDR1 SGHKS, CDR2 YYEKEE (reference sequence). The CDR3 coding sequence is TGTGCCAGCAGCTTGGAGAGTGGGTATTGGAGGACCCAGTACTTC. It is translated as CASSLESGYWRTQYF.

The chain links TRBV12-3 or TRBV12-4 to TRBJ1-6; possible D gene TRBD1, 5 bases. This CDR3 is 17 amino acids long. Trimming cost V 4 bases and J 10 bases, with 23 bases left between them. Written as DNA, the CDR3 is TGTGCCAGCAGTTCCACCCCGCTGGGGCTCGAGGGGTCACCCCTCCACTTT. Encoded protein: CASSSTPLGLEGSPLHF.

V is TRBV6-2 or TRBV6-3 and J is TRBJ2-3; 9 bases are shared with TRBD1. Germline CDR1 MNHEY, CDR2 SVGEGT. The CDR3 contains 14 residues. V lost 9 bases and J lost 2; bases outside the gene matches: 6. Written as DNA, the CDR3 is TGTGCCAGTACCGGGACAGGGATCACAGATACGCAGTATTTT. Its translation is CASTGTGITDTQYF.

This clonotype was counted only a few times. The CDR3 region has the DNA TGCGCCAGCAGTGACTGGTCGGGACAGGTCGATGAAAAACTGTTTTTT. It specifies CASSDWSGQVDEKLFF. V gene TRBV10-2 combines with J gene TRBJ1-4; 8 bases fit TRBD1. CDR3 size: 16 residues. With V trimmed by 3 bases and J by 6 bases, 9 bases remained unmatched. Germline lookup yields CDR1 WSHSY and CDR2 SAAADI.

This clonotype showed up just a few times. The gene calls are TRBV9 and TRBJ2-7; 13 nucleotides match TRBD2. J gave up 0 bases and V 4 bases, and 4 bases lay outside the gene matches. The CDR3 consists of 16 residues. CDR1 and CDR2 from the germline V gene are SGDLS and YYNGEE. The CDR3 DNA reads as TGTGCCAGCAGCCGGACTAGCGGGGGATCCTCCTACGAGCAGTACTTC. This translates into CASSRTSGGSSYEQYF.

The J gene is TRBJ2-5, the V gene TRBV7-9, with TRBD2 identical over 8 bases. Germline CDR1 reads SEHNR; CDR2 reads FQNEAQ (reference sequence). The CDR3 loop spans 13 amino acids. The V gene end was trimmed by 3 bases and the J gene end by 5 bases; junction bases not matched to a gene: 2. The CDR3 loop reads CASSFRLAETQYF. The CDR3 bases are TGTGCCAGCAGCTTCCGACTAGCGGAGACCCAGTACTTC. Together with reference TRBV7-9 and TRBJ2-5, the CDR3 gives the full variable domain: DTGVSQNPRHKITKRGQNVTFRCDPISEHNRLYWYRQTLGQGPEFLTYFQNEAQLEKSRLLSDRFSAERPKGSFSTLEIQRTEQGDSAMYLCASSFRLAETQYFGPGTRLLVL.

The gene calls are TRBV3-1 and TRBJ1-6; 7 nucleotides align to TRBD1. The germline V gene encodes CDR1 LGHDT and CDR2 YNNKEL (reference sequence). Trimming removed 2 bases from V and 9 bases from J; junction bases left unmatched: 7. This CDR3 contains 15 residues. CDR3 coding DNA: TGTGCCAGCAGCCAATTCAGGGGGTTTATTTCACCCCTCCACTTT. Its protein is CASSQFRGFISPLHF. Supplemented by reference TRBV3-1 and TRBJ1-6, the full variable domain reads DTAVSQTPKYLVTQMGNDKSIKCEQNLGHDTMYWYKQDSKKFLKIMFSYNNKELIINETVPNRFSPKSPDKAHLNLHINSLELGDSAVYFCASSQFRGFISPLHFGNGTRLTVT.

In this sample, this clonotype turned up a few times. The rearrangement joins TRBV12-3 or TRBV12-4 to TRBJ2-5; D uncertain. The CDR3 extends over 13 amino acids. Trimming pared 2 bases from V and 5 bases from J, leaving 9 bases between. In nucleotides, the CDR3 is TGTGCCAGCAGTTTACAGCAAAGGGAGACCCAGTACTTC. Translating it yields CASSLQQRETQYF.

This clonotype was seen at least ten times. The V call is TRBV5-6, the J call TRBJ2-5; 9 nucleotides line up with TRBD1. The germline V gene has CDR1 SGHDT and CDR2 YYEEEE. CDR3 length equals 15 residues. V shed 1 base and J 4 bases; nucleotides not matched to a gene: 5. CDR3 nucleotide sequence: TGTGCCAGCAGCTTGCGGACAGGGGTGAGAGAGACCCAGTACTTC. The encoded protein is CASSLRTGVRETQYF.

This clonotype was counted a few times. The V and J genes are TRBV20-1 and TRBJ2-3; TRBD2 might be the D (6 bases). The germline V gene encodes CDR1 DFQATT and CDR2 SNEGSKA (reference sequence). This CDR3 has 13 amino acids. V lost 5 bases and J lost 2, with 11 bases in between. CDR3 sequence (DNA): TGCAGTGCTGACGGAGGGTACACAGATACGCAGTATTTT. Amino acids: CSADGGYTDTQYF.

This clonotype was seen a few times. J is TRBJ1-1 and V is TRBV29-1; D ambiguous. V lost 3 bases, J lost 5 bases, and 10 bases lay in between. The CDR3 has 12 residues. The V gene's germline CDR1 is SQVTM and CDR2 ANQGSEA. CDR3 nucleotide sequence: TGCAGCGTTGACGGCACCAGAACTGAAGCTTTCTTT. Protein: CSVDGTRTEAFF.

This chain connects TRBV12-3 or TRBV12-4 to TRBJ1-1, with no clear D. CDR3 length: 14 amino acids. With 5 bases removed from V and 0 bases from J, the gap between germline ends came to 10 bases. For the CDR3, the DNA is TGTGCCAGCAGTCGGGGAAATGTGAACACTGAAGCTTTCTTT. Its translation is CASSRGNVNTEAFF.

As DNA, the CDR3 is TGTGCCAGCAGCTTACGACAGGGAGATAACACTGAAGCTTTCTTT. This translates into CASSLRQGDNTEAFF. The chain employs TRBV7-9 and TRBJ1-1, with TRBD1 identical over 7 bases. Per the germline V gene, CDR1 is SEHNR and CDR2 is FQNEAQ (reference sequence). J lost 2 bases, V lost 2 bases, and 5 bases had no gene match. This CDR3 contains 15 residues.

This clonotype was picked up a small number of times. The chain couples TRBV5-1 to TRBJ2-2; TRBD2 aligns across 7 bases. Germline assignment: CDR1 SGHRS and CDR2 YFSETQ. This CDR3 comprises 13 residues. Unmatched junction bases numbered 3, after V lost 4 bases and J lost 6 bases. The CDR3 bases are TGCGCCAGCAGCATGGGAGGGGCCGGGGAGCTGTTTTTT. Its protein is CASSMGGAGELFF.

The chain joins TRBV7-8 to TRBJ2-7, with unresolved D. CDR1 SGHVS and CDR2 FQNEAQ come from the germline V gene. Trimming took off 2 bases at V and 6 bases at J, with 8 bases between the two ends. The CDR3 has 12 residues. CDR3 bases: TGTGCCAGCAGCTTATTTTACCGCGAGCAGTACTTC. It is translated as CASSLFYREQYF.

The chain couples TRBV12-3 or TRBV12-4 to TRBJ2-7, with D unclear. This CDR3 spans 14 amino acids. The V gene lost 3 bases and the J gene lost 3 bases, with 12 bases spanning the gap. CDR3 nucleotides: TGTGCCAGCAGTTTCAGCCCCAGTTTCTACGAGCAGTACTTC. As protein: CASSFSPSFYEQYF.

This clonotype appeared a few times. The genes are TRBV14 and TRBJ2-7; D is ambiguous. The V end lost 4 bases, the J end lost 0 bases, and 13 bases lay between the germline ends. Germline CDR1 reads SGHDN; CDR2 reads FVKESK. CDR3 length: 15 amino acids. CDR3 sequence (DNA): TGTGCCAGCAGCCGCTTGGCGGCCCGCTCCTACGAGCAGTACTTC. As protein: CASSRLAARSYEQYF.